The TCR beta chain under discussion was sequenced for a study of T-cell reconstitution after alpha-beta-depleted transplantation in children. As it was prepared, the TCRbeta library received unique molecular identifiers. TCRdb itself ran the PCR reads through MiXCR, one entry per CDR3 protein. The repertoire holds about a million distinct CDR3 sequences, with around 30% as singletons. This clonotype was seen only a few times. With 3 bases removed from V and 8 bases from J, the gap between germline ends came to 20 bases. The germline gives CDR1 MNHEY, CDR2 SVGAGI. There are 16 residues in the CDR3. The clonotype comes from a boy younger than two who had a stem cell transplant for SCID, so the T cells may come from the graft donor. The J gene is TRBJ2-1, the V gene TRBV6-5; possibly TRBD1 or TRBD2 for D (5 bases each). This specimen consisted of PBMCs, mostly from graft donor cells, obtained 360 days after TCRalphabeta/CD19-depleted stem cell transplant. The CDR3, as DNA: TGTGCCAGCAGTTATTCCGGGACCGGAAATTTGTATGAGCAGTTCTTC. This encodes CASSYSGTGNLYEQFF.